This T cell receptor beta chain was retrieved from a study of cytomegalovirus exposure and HLA in healthy donors (dated by TCRdb to the late 2010s). Concerning the study at large: An earlier analysis of 550 to 700 of the donors reported approximately 290 Gb of sequence data and some 120 million unique TCR beta sequences from roughly 180 million T cells. In a later analysis, previously published TCR beta repertoires from about 640 donors were re-analyzed and high-resolution HLA genotyping was added so that TCR occurrence patterns could be studied. Roughly 5 DR-DQ haplotypes were handled as single units for association and clustering, since linkage in the cohort was strong. A later genetic analysis took genome-wide SNP genotypes for about 55% of the 666 donors and used that subset as a discovery cohort. Donor age, sex, ethnicity and CMV serostatus were compiled together with the repertoire data. HLA typing included class I and class II loci at four-digit resolution. To decide whether each TCR beta V gene segment behaved as functional or pseudogenic, an earlier analysis of some 600 of the donors relied on high-throughput TCR beta sequencing. The study combined high-throughput TCR immunosequencing, statistical association of individual TCRs with disease status, and machine learning to predict cytomegalovirus infection status. The study used immunosequencing to profile the T cell repertoires of several hundred subjects and linked those repertoires to cytomegalovirus serostatus. Of the roughly 410 genotyped donors, over 80% were placed in the genetic ancestry cluster associated with self-reported Caucasian donors. Besides the first cohort of 500 to 700 subjects, a separate validation cohort made up of over a hundred different subjects was used. The number of typed donors differed by locus: about 620-640 for A, B, C, DRB1 and DQB1; 500 to 550 for DQA1; some 590 for DPA1; and around 490 for DPB1. Rather than drawing on any new phenotypic data, the later analysis identified candidate immune exposures from TCR beta sequences and the way those sequences occurred across donors. The study aimed to test whether cataloging public T cell receptors could reveal signatures of past pathogen exposure. Among 350 to 400 genotyped donors of the cohort, an average of around 240,000 unique TCR beta nucleotide sequences were sequenced per donor, roughly a sixth of them non-productive. An early release covering 550 to 700 HLA-typed donors comprised about 300 gigabases of sequencing data and 85 million or so unique TCR sequences. All discovery cohort repertoires had been generated on a single sequencing platform.

As for this clone: The target of this receptor is not known. One base away there is no much larger clone; base qualities are not given.

Library preparation was by the immunoSEQ multiplex PCR assay. A mixture of 60 forward primers for TCR Vbeta segments and 13 reverse primers for TCR Jbeta segments was used in the multiplex PCR. Amplification of the CDR3 region of rearranged TCR beta genes was performed with a multiplex PCR assay on genomic DNA. Amplified TCR beta libraries were sequenced as 87-base-pair reads on the Illumina HiSeq System. Concerning the study's data processing: A later analysis tallied about 77 million unique TCR beta chains across the 666 repertoires, and approximately 12 million of those chains were shared by two or more donors. A nearest-neighbor algorithm error-corrected the raw reads and collapsed the reads into unique sequences, merging closely related sequences to remove PCR and sequencing errors. CDR3 sequences were aligned to IMGT reference sequences to assign V, D and J gene segments. For a sequence to be retained, a match of at least six nucleotides to both a V gene segment and a J gene segment was required. Rearrangements were called productive when the CDR3 lacked stop codons and stayed in frame with V and J; all others were non-productive. Following IMGT convention, CDR3 was defined as the stretch from the second conserved V-encoded cysteine to the conserved J-encoded phenylalanine. The earlier analysis of 500 to 650 of the donors excluded any sequence lacking an unambiguous match to a single V gene segment. In an earlier analysis of 450 to 750 of the donors, a V segment was called functional when productive rearrangements were above 56.7%, and segregating when the standard deviation between donors exceeded 5%. A statistical classification framework was built for diagnosing cytomegalovirus status from the catalog of TCR beta chain sequences. In a later analysis, TCR nucleotide sequences were compared against IMGT/GENE-DB human TR gene sequences so that V and J genes could be assigned. Using the TCRdist pipeline, a later analysis assigned CDR3 sequences along with most-parsimonious VDJ recombination scenarios. A later analysis defined each TCR beta chain by its CDR3 amino acid sequence plus V-gene family, and excluded reads lacking a unique V-gene family. To address suspected cross-contamination and a sequencing artifact, a later analysis removed a few hundred highly shared, low-generation-probability nucleotide sequences. For each public chain, a later analysis derived a clonal expansion index from normalized ranks of inferred template counts within each repertoire. In a later analysis, generation probabilities were computed using a VDJ recombination model fitted to out-of-frame rearrangements, and the results were checked against IGoR. Hypergeometric tests were used in a later analysis to score TCR-TCR, TCR-HLA and TCR-CMV co-occurrence, with a repertoire-size bias correction applied to the TCR pairs. In a later analysis, false discovery rates were estimated by permuting HLA or CMV assignments 20 times. A later analysis grouped co-occurring TCRs with DBSCAN, adding TCRdist sequence similarity when clustering within HLA-allele-positive subsets. Co-occurrence clustering excluded repertoires with fewer than 30,000 or more than 120,000 public chains, plus five with anomalous nucleotide sharing. Imported from immuneACCESS, the table was reduced by TCRdb to in-frame sequences with V and J called. These copies leave out some clones; in studies compared against another copy, an unresolved V gene accounts for under half, and the cause of the remainder is not known. Clone size and the V and J calls come from that table; the DNA yielded D and trimming. The sample table shows roughly 49,000 clones, and roughly 76% are seen once. The top ten hold under 3.5% of the sample.

The cohort comprised fewer than 700 healthy bone marrow donors. All cohort members were sampled while nominally healthy, although unrecorded immune exposures were likely present. The donor was CMV seropositive and belonged to the group of over 250 seropositive cohort members. A peripheral blood sample was provided by each donor, and peripheral blood mononuclear cells were used for TCR beta sequencing. The Qiagen DNeasy Blood Extraction Kit was used to extract genomic DNA from the blood cell samples. General findings and caveats noted by the study authors: Sequencing depth was assumed to be roughly uniform across donors in the presence/absence analyses, though that assumption may not hold. This cohort had only TCR beta chains sequenced, and the lack of alpha or paired-chain data limited which features could be detected. A later analysis found that most CMV-associated TCR beta chains appeared HLA-restricted, with HLA associations seemingly driven largely by CMV exposure. According to the authors, the approach could potentially be generalized to other disease states and immunological phenotypes. Strong co-occurrence of HLA alleles, especially DR and DQ, made assigning TCR associations to individual alleles difficult. A few of the identified cytomegalovirus-associated TCR beta chains were confirmed in vitro to be specific for cytomegalovirus antigens. A later analysis found that TCR association rates varied across HLA loci, with DRB1 alleles showing the most associated TCRs and HLA-C alleles the fewest. Several of the top co-occurrence clusters appeared to be linked to parvovirus B19, influenza, CMV and Epstein-Barr virus, according to a later analysis. HLA typing was unavailable for some donors at each locus, so association tests used only the typed subset. In an earlier analysis of approximately 600 of the donors, most TCR beta V segments were observed in productive rearrangements about 90% or about 30% of the time, broadly matching IMGT annotations. Because counts were too low, about 15 rarely observed V segments, including chromosome 9 orphons, were left out of the earlier analysis of some 600 of the donors. Compared with equally common non-associated chains, HLA-associated TCR beta chains in a later analysis were more clonally expanded and had lower generation probabilities. A cluster of highly shared sequence variants was judged likely to represent a technical artifact of the sequencing pipeline. A further reported finding was that TCR beta sequences accurately predicted the HLA-A and HLA-B alleles for most subjects in the first cohort. For the cohort, immune exposure information was limited to CMV serostatus. In a later analysis, more than 15,000 TCR beta sequences were associated with specific HLA alleles at a false discovery rate of 0.05. Most TCR sequences were observed very rarely across donors, whereas some public TCRs were present in many individuals. In a later genetic analysis, fewer N-insertions in productive TCRs were reported among donors in an Asian-associated ancestry cluster than the roughly 700-donor mean. The classifier was reported to diagnose cytomegalovirus status with high specificity and sensitivity in both the original cohort and the validation cohort. The study gave a list of 150 to 200 TCR beta chains associated with cytomegalovirus. V-gene and J-gene trimming of TCR beta chains was associated with a missense DCLRE1C variant in a later genetic analysis, and the association was replicated in an independent cohort. Linkage disequilibrium might explain the correlated functional status among segregating V segments, but an unknown experimental factor could not be excluded.

Material: PBMCs. This TCR came from a woman aged 40 to 55 in good health and CMV-seropositive.

Here the CDR3 is given as CASTLLSGGSSYEQYF. The sequence in DNA is TGTGCCAGCACCCTCCTCAGCGGGGGAAGCTCCTACGAGCAGTACTTC. The chain uses TRBV7-2 and TRBJ2-7; 8 junctional bases match TRBD2. The germline V and J ends show losses of 7 bases and 0 bases respectively, and no gene match explains 11 bases of the junction. The germline V gene encodes CDR1 SGHTA and CDR2 FQGNSA. The CDR3 measures 16 amino acids from cysteine to phenylalanine. Left in the record is the CDR3 DNA by itself, 48 bases read in frame from the first base.